Ten or more counts support the clone carrying this T cell receptor beta chain. The antigen remains unidentified. The V end was cut by 7 bases, the J end by 4 bases, with 6 bases between. CDR3 size: 11 residues. CDR1 and CDR2 from the germline V gene are SGDLS and YYNGEE. The source of the sample is a study of T cell repertoires in cytomegalovirus infection. General study results and limits: Accumulated public TCR beta family frequency recognized individuals carrying CMV together with the relevant HLA. Dominant in the ex vivo response were TCR beta clonotypes restricted by HLA-C and specific for CMV.

TCRdb processed the reads anew with MiXCR; each CDR3 protein has one entry. Here the sample spans about 920,000 distinct CDR3 sequences, about a third being singletons. This receptor was identified in a human donor in good health (CMV status not recorded). Some clones in this sample may be carry-over from other donors' samples. The specimen was cultured CD8+ T cells from PBMCs, collected from culture after CMV antigen stimulation. The gene calls are TRBV9 and TRBJ2-1; D is uncertain. CDR3 sequence: CASGEYNEQFF. Written as DNA, the CDR3 is TGTGCCAGCGGTGAGTACAATGAGCAGTTCTTC. Looking up the rest from reference TRBV9 and TRBJ2-1 gives the full variable domain: DSGVTQTPKHLITATGQRVTLRCSPRSGDLSVYWYQQSLDQGLQFLIQYYNGEERAKGNILERFSAQQFPDLHSELNLSSLELGDSALYFCASGEYNEQFFGPGTRLTVL.